Shown below are 31 T cell receptor beta chains from a single sample sequenced in a study of T cell repertoires in cytomegalovirus infection. These receptors lack a known antigen. TCRdb re-called the reads with MiXCR, one entry per CDR3 protein. Among approximately 600,000 distinct CDR3 sequences listed, approximately 40% were seen once. This material consisted of cultured PBMCs, taken from culture after CMV antigen stimulation. The origin of the receptors is a human donor in good health (CMV status not recorded). Some clones in this sample may be carry-over from other donors' samples.

V and J are TRBV6-2 or TRBV6-3 and TRBJ2-1; D possibly matches TRBD1 or TRBD2 (5 bases each). The CDR3 covers 15 residues. Trimming pared 6 bases from V and 8 bases from J, leaving 20 bases between. Germline values: CDR1 MNHEY, CDR2 SVGEGT. The CDR3 nucleotides read TGTGCCAGCAGCCCGGGGTTCTACGGGGACCATGAGCAGTTCTTC. Amino acids: CASSPGFYGDHEQFF.

The chain carries TRBV3-1 and TRBJ2-1; possible D gene TRBD1, 6 bases. The CDR3 length is 15 residues. Germline CDR1 and CDR2: LGHDT and YNNKEL (reference sequence). Deletions cut 0 bases from V and 8 bases from J, with 14 bases between. In DNA, the CDR3 is TGTGCCAGCAGCCAAGATAGGTACAGGGACGATGAGCAGTTCTTC. Amino acid sequence: CASSQDRYRDDEQFF.

V and J are TRBV20-1 and TRBJ1-1; possibly TRBD1 for D (6 bases). The CDR3 length is 17 residues. Trimming pared 1 base from V and 4 bases from J, leaving 22 bases between. The germline gives CDR1 DFQATT, CDR2 SNEGSKA (reference sequence). CDR3 coding DNA: TGCAGTGCTAGAGGGGGGGGCGAACGTGGAATTGTCACTGAAGCTTTCTTT. Protein: CSARGGGERGIVTEAFF.

This sequence joins TRBV7-2 and TRBJ2-2, with 10 bases fitting TRBD1. The CDR3 has 14 amino acids. The germline V gene encodes CDR1 SGHTA and CDR2 FQGNSA. The CDR3 loop reads CANGQGVNTGELFF. The DNA of the CDR3 is TGTGCTAATGGACAGGGGGTCAACACCGGGGAGCTGTTTTTT.

This clonotype was seen a handful of times. The chain is built from TRBV7-9 and TRBJ1-2; no reliable D call. Germline CDR1 SEHNR, CDR2 FQNEAQ (reference sequence). CDR3 length: 14 amino acids. V was shortened by 5 bases and J by 4 bases, with 14 bases between the two germline ends. DNA of the CDR3: TGTGCCAGCAGCCCGCATAGGGATTCCTATGGCTACACCTTC. This sequence encodes CASSPHRDSYGYTF.

J is TRBJ2-1 and V is TRBV11-3; no reliable D call. Trimming cost V 5 bases and J 8 bases, with 16 bases left between them. CDR1 is SGHNT, CDR2 YENEEA, per germline. This CDR3 comprises 14 residues. The CDR3 is CASSRDGRVDEQFF. DNA of the CDR3: TGTGCCAGCAGCCGCGACGGGCGTGTGGATGAGCAGTTCTTC.

J is TRBJ2-2 and V is TRBV7-6, with 9 positions matching TRBD2. V dropped 1 base and J dropped 7; count of bases not matched to a gene: 4. The CDR3 extends over 15 amino acids. Germline V CDR1 and CDR2: SGHVS, FNYEAQ. CDR3 nucleotides: TGTGCCAGCAGCTTAGTAGCGGGGGACGGCGGGGAGCTGTTTTTT. Translation: CASSLVAGDGGELFF.

This clonotype has more than one count but fewer than ten. The chain is built from TRBV2 and TRBJ2-3, with a tentative D call TRBD2 (5 bases). This CDR3 contains 14 residues. Trimming pared 11 bases from V and 1 base from J, leaving 16 bases between. CDR1 is SNHLY, CDR2 FYNNEI, per germline. The CDR3 is CACCDGLRTDTQYF. As DNA, the CDR3 is TGTGCCTGCTGTGATGGACTCCGCACAGATACGCAGTATTTT.

This clonotype was picked up a small number of times. The chain couples TRBV7-8 to TRBJ2-4, with D perhaps matching TRBD2 (5 bases). The CDR3 runs 15 residues. Trimming took off 6 bases at V and 9 bases at J, with 21 bases between the two ends. From germline, CDR1 is SGHVS and CDR2 FQNEAQ. This CDR3 is CASSLEALSGAIQYF. In DNA, the CDR3 is TGTGCCAGCAGTCTAGAGGCCTTGAGCGGAGCCATTCAGTACTTC.

This clonotype has a handful of counts. The gene calls are TRBV19 and TRBJ1-5; TRBD1 matches at 7 bases. Germline CDR1 and CDR2: LNHDA and SQIVND (reference sequence). CDR3 size: 15 residues. The ends lost 7 bases at V and 2 bases at J; junction bases unmatched: 8. In nucleotides, the CDR3 is TGTGCCAGTAACCGACAGGGTGAGGGCAATCAGCCCCAGCATTTT. This translates into CASNRQGEGNQPQHF.

The chain uses TRBV2 and TRBJ1-5; the D is unclear. With 3 bases removed from V and 5 bases from J, the gap between germline ends came to 8 bases. This CDR3 has 13 amino acids. In germline, CDR1 is SNHLY, CDR2 FYNNEI. CDR3 DNA sequence: TGTGCCAGCAGTGATCAGGCGGATCAGCCCCAGCATTTT. Its translation: CASSDQADQPQHF.

The CDR3 reads CASSWGSDEQYF. The CDR3 DNA reads as TGTGCCAGCAGCTGGGGGAGCGACGAGCAGTACTTC. The rearrangement joins TRBV7-9 to TRBJ2-7; tentatively, D is TRBD1 or TRBD2 (5 bases each). The germline V gene has CDR1 SEHNR and CDR2 FQNEAQ (reference sequence). V dropped 4 bases and J dropped 5 bases, with 9 bases sitting between them. CDR3 length equals 12 residues.

This chain joins TRBV7-6 and TRBJ2-7; D is perhaps TRBD1 or TRBD2 (6 bases each). The CDR3 runs to 17 residues. V was cut by 5 bases and J by 3 bases, with 23 bases left in between. Germline CDR1 and CDR2: SGHVS and FNYEAQ. The CDR3 protein is CASSPRSTRGASYEQYF. For the CDR3, the DNA is TGTGCCAGCAGCCCCCGTTCTACAAGGGGGGCTAGCTACGAGCAGTACTTC.

This clonotype has just a few counts. The chain has TRBV7-2 and TRBJ2-1; possibly TRBD2 for D (5 bases). There are 13 residues in the CDR3. The germline gives CDR1 SGHTA, CDR2 FQGNSA. V was cut by 2 bases and J by 5 bases, with 7 bases left in between. The CDR3 region is CASSLLGNNEQFF. The CDR3 nucleotides read TGTGCCAGCAGCTTACTCGGGAACAATGAGCAGTTCTTC.

The chain joins TRBV10-3 to TRBJ1-3; weak D call: TRBD1 (5 bases). Germline V gene sequence: CDR1 ENHRY, CDR2 SYGVKD. The CDR3 loop spans 14 amino acids. The V end was cut by 6 bases, the J end by 0 bases, with 9 bases between. The CDR3 sequence: CAIRGTDSGNTIYF. CDR3 in DNA: TGTGCCATCAGGGGGACGGACTCTGGAAACACCATATATTTT.

This rearrangement joins TRBV20-1 to TRBJ2-3; D perhaps matches TRBD1 (5 bases). CDR3 length: 12 residues. Germline CDR1 DFQATT, CDR2 SNEGSKA (reference sequence). The V end was cut by 6 bases, the J end by 4 bases, with 11 bases between. Written as DNA, the CDR3 is TGCAGTGCCAGGGTCGAGGCAGATACGCAGTATTTT. Encoded protein: CSARVEADTQYF.

This chain joins TRBV6-2 or TRBV6-3 and TRBJ2-1, with TRBD2 matching over 7 bases. Trimming took 5 bases from V and 4 from J; bases not matched to a gene: 8. This CDR3 contains 15 residues. The germline gives CDR1 MNHEY, CDR2 SVGEGT. This CDR3 reads CASSNAGEHYNEQFF. The DNA of the CDR3 is TGTGCCAGCAGTAATGCGGGGGAACATTACAATGAGCAGTTCTTC.

Note on this clonotype: An end of the junction does not agree with germline; a read error may underlie this. The CDR3 reads CASSLLDLNQPQHF. The CDR3 bases are TGTGCCAGCAGCTTGCTGGACCTCAATCAGCCCCAGCATTTT. The chain combines TRBV5-3 with TRBJ1-5, with D unclear. TRBV5-3 is known as an ORF, though its function is uncertain. This CDR3 contains 14 residues.

The chain recombines TRBV11-1 with TRBJ2-7; no clear D gene. Per the germline V gene, CDR1 is SGHAT and CDR2 is FQDESV (reference sequence). The CDR3 contains 13 residues. The ends were cut back, 2 bases at V and 7 bases at J, with 12 bases in the middle. CDR3 DNA: TGTGCCAGCAGCTTAAACCCCGAAGGGGAGCAGTACTTC. It is translated as CASSLNPEGEQYF. Full variable domain (outside the CDR3, taken from reference TRBV11-1 and TRBJ2-7): EAEVAQSPRYKITEKSQAVAFWCDPISGHATLYWYRQILGQGPELLVQFQDESVVDDSQLPKDRFSAERLKGVDSTLKIQPAELGDSAMYLCASSLNPEGEQYFGPGTRLTVT.

The J gene is TRBJ2-1, the V gene TRBV12-3 or TRBV12-4; a possible D gene is TRBD2 (5 bases). The CDR3 extends over 16 amino acids. With 6 bases removed from V and 8 bases from J, the gap between germline ends came to 23 bases. Here the CDR3 reads CASSSPGSGNDDEQFF. The CDR3 nucleotides read TGTGCCAGCAGCAGCCCGGGGTCAGGCAACGACGATGAGCAGTTCTTC.

J is TRBJ1-1 and V is TRBV28; tentative D call: TRBD1 (5 bases). The germline V gene has CDR1 MDHEN and CDR2 SYDVKM. V lost 4 bases to trimming and J lost 1 base, with 16 bases between them. The CDR3 loop spans 16 amino acids. CDR3 DNA sequence: TGTGCCAGCAGTTCCGCCTCGCAGGGCACGAACACTGAAGCTTTCTTT. Amino acids: CASSSASQGTNTEAFF.

This clonotype was detected a few times. The chain carries TRBV5-5 and TRBJ1-1; D remains unclear. CDR1 is SGHKS, CDR2 YYEKEE, per germline (reference sequence). The CDR3 loop spans 14 amino acids. Trimming left V 0 bases short and J 0 bases short, with 6 bases between. In DNA form, the CDR3 reads TGTGCCAGCAGCTTGGTGGCGGTGAACACTGAAGCTTTCTTT. Translation gives CASSLVAVNTEAFF.

The chain uses TRBV20-1 and TRBJ1-5; D ambiguous. CDR1 is DFQATT, CDR2 SNEGSKA, per germline (reference sequence). The CDR3 runs to 17 residues. V lost 6 bases and J lost 3, with 24 bases in between. The chain's CDR3 is CSASGPNGLGFNQPQHF. The CDR3 nucleotides are TGCAGTGCGAGCGGACCAAACGGACTGGGTTTCAATCAGCCCCAGCATTTT.

The rearrangement links TRBV18 to TRBJ1-4; 9 bases align to TRBD1. The germline gives CDR1 KGHSH, CDR2 LQKENI. The CDR3 has 15 residues. Trimming removed 1 base from V and 7 bases from J; junction bases left unmatched: 4. The CDR3 region is CASSPRQGDGEKLFF. The CDR3 region has the DNA TGTGCCAGCTCACCACGACAGGGGGATGGTGAAAAACTGTTTTTT.

This sequence joins TRBV5-4 and TRBJ2-3; perhaps D is TRBD1 or TRBD2 (6 bases each). The CDR3 runs to 12 residues. Trimming shortened V by 5 bases and J by 10 bases, and 14 bases separated the two germline ends. Germline assignment: CDR1 SGHNT and CDR2 YYREEE (reference sequence). The CDR3 bases are TGTGCCAGCAGTCCTAACAGGGAGGCGCAGTATTTT. Translated: CASSPNREAQYF.

This clonotype has more than one count but fewer than ten. The rearrangement joins TRBV19 to TRBJ1-4; no firm D call. V was shortened by 5 bases and J by 5 bases, with 12 bases between the two germline ends. Germline V gives CDR1 LNHDA, CDR2 SQIVND (reference sequence). The CDR3 runs to 14 residues. In nucleotides, the CDR3 is TGTGCCAGTAGTTGGCGACTGTGGAATGAAAAACTGTTTTTT. Translating it yields CASSWRLWNEKLFF. Variable domain in full (rest from reference TRBV19 and TRBJ1-4): DGGITQSPKYLFRKEGQNVTLSCEQNLNHDAMYWYRQDPGQGLRLIYYSQIVNDFQKGDIAEGYSVSREKKESFPLTVTSAQKNPTAFYLCASSWRLWNEKLFFGSGTQLSVL.

The V and J genes are TRBV20-1 and TRBJ2-7, with a possible D match to TRBD2 (6 bases). With 2 bases removed from V and 6 bases from J, the gap between germline ends came to 11 bases. The CDR3 is 12 residues long. Germline CDR1 is DFQATT and CDR2 is SNEGSKA (reference sequence). CDR3 sequence: CSARPTSREQYF. The CDR3 DNA is TGCAGTGCTAGACCTACTAGCCGCGAGCAGTACTTC.

The genes are TRBV19 and TRBJ2-7; possible D gene TRBD2, 6 bases. Germline-derived CDR1 and CDR2 are LNHDA and SQIVND (reference sequence). The CDR3 contains 15 residues. Trimming took off 5 bases at V and 6 bases at J, with 20 bases between the two ends. The CDR3 region has the DNA TGTGCCAGTAGTGGGACTCAGAGAGGGAAAGTCGAGCAGTACTTC. This codes for CASSGTQRGKVEQYF.

The chain couples TRBV10-2 to TRBJ2-7; possible D gene TRBD2, 7 bases. Trimming shortened V by 10 bases and J by 6 bases, and 16 bases separated the two germline ends. This CDR3 has 12 amino acids. The germline gives CDR1 WSHSY, CDR2 SAAADI. The CDR3 DNA is TGCGCCACCCAAACGGGGGGCTTCGAGCAGTACTTC. It yields the protein CATQTGGFEQYF.

V is TRBV6-2 or TRBV6-3 and J is TRBJ2-1; TRBD1 aligns across 7 bases. Per germline, CDR1 MNHEY and CDR2 SVGEGT. V lost 5 bases, J lost 0 bases, and 10 bases stayed unmatched. This CDR3 spans 17 amino acids. The CDR3 reads CASSDPSGTASYNEQFF. Here the CDR3 DNA reads TGTGCCAGCAGTGACCCCTCCGGGACAGCCTCCTACAATGAGCAGTTCTTC.

CDR3 loop: CSVEDRETNYGYTF. In DNA, the CDR3 is TGCAGCGTTGAGGACAGGGAAACTAACTATGGCTACACCTTC. The chain employs TRBV29-1 and TRBJ1-2; 8 bases match TRBD1. Germline assignment: CDR1 SQVTM and CDR2 ANQGSEA. Trimming cost V 3 bases and J 0 bases; bases outside gene matches: 3. The CDR3 extends over 14 amino acids.